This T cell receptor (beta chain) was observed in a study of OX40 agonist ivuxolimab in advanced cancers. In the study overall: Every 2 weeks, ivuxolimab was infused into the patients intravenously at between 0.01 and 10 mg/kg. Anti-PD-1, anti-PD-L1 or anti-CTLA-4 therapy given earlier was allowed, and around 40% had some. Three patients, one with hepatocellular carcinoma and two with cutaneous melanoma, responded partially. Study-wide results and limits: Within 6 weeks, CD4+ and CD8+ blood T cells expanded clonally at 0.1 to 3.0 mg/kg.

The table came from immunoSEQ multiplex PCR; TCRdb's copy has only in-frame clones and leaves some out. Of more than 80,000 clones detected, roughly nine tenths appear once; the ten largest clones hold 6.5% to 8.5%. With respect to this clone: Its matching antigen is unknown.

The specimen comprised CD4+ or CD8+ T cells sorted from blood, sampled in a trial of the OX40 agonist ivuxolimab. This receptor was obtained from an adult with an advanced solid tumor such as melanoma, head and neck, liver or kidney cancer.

The CDR3 sequence: CASSQRDGPPGELFF. In DNA, the CDR3 is TGCGCCAGCAGCCAAAGGGACGGACCACCCGGGGAGCTGTTTTTT. This chain connects TRBV4-3 to TRBJ2-2; D tentatively fits TRBD1 or TRBD2 (5 bases each). The germline gives CDR1 LGHNA, CDR2 YSLEER. Trimming removed 2 bases from V and 6 bases from J, with 13 bases in between. The CDR3 extends over 15 amino acids.